The 31 T cell receptor beta chains below come from one sample, sequenced in a study of breast tumors, draining lymph nodes, adjacent tissues (dated by TCRdb to the mid-2010s). The axillary draining lymph nodes of breast cancer patients were the source of the lymph node samples. Libraries were built with multiplex PCR. The sequencer was an Illumina HiSeq 2000. In-frame beta chains were kept once TCRdb had trimmed the public reads at Q25 with fastp and called clones with MiXCR. Each entry is one CDR3 protein sequence, shown with its most common DNA and genes. This sample comprises about 200,000 distinct CDR3 sequences, 25% to 40% of them detected only once. Over 4% of the sample is taken by the ten largest. Sequencing used axillary lymph node tissue. The origin of the receptors is a female donor with breast cancer. Some clones in this sample may be carry-over from other donors' samples.

Comments on this clonotype: As the CDR3 is not closed by the conserved phenylalanine or tryptophan, this likely results from a read error. The chain links TRBV6-5 to TRBJ2-1, with 9 bases lining up with TRBD2. V lost 4 bases to trimming and J lost 6 bases; unmatched junction nucleotides: 10. This CDR3 comprises 16 residues. CDR1 MNHEY and CDR2 SVGAGI come from the germline V gene. The CDR3 DNA reads as TGTGCCAGCAGTTTCGAGGGAGCGGGAGGATTCAATGAGCAGTTCCTC. Encoded protein: CASSFEGAGGFNEQFL.

This clonotype was recorded at least ten times. This chain uses TRBV12-3 or TRBV12-4 with TRBJ2-1; D is uncertain. With 5 bases removed from V and 5 bases from J, the gap between germline ends came to 4 bases. This CDR3 has 11 residues. The CDR3 sequence: CASSTNNEQFF. The CDR3 DNA follows: TGTGCCAGCAGTACCAACAATGAGCAGTTCTTC.

This rearrangement joins TRBV29-1 to TRBJ2-1; a possible D gene is TRBD2 (6 bases). Germline V gene data show CDR1 as SQVTM and CDR2 as ANQGSEA. This CDR3 is built from 12 residues. Trimming cost V 5 bases and J 8 bases, with 13 bases left between them. The CDR3 sequence: CSVILGEDEQFF. The CDR3 region has the DNA TGCAGCGTTATCTTGGGGGAGGATGAGCAGTTCTTC.

In regard to this clonotype: This could be a read error, since a much larger clone is one nucleotide away. Likely a read error: the CDR3 ends without its conserved phenylalanine or tryptophan. The rearrangement uses TRBV7-9 and TRBJ2-7, with 10 bases identical to TRBD2. V trimming: 2 bases; J trimming: 9 bases; junction bases outside the gene matches: 7. The CDR3 contains 14 residues. Germline V gene sequence: CDR1 SEHNR, CDR2 FQNEAQ (reference sequence). CDR3 in amino acids: CASSLTSGVSGQYL. As DNA, the CDR3 is TGTGCCAGCAGCTTAACTAGCGGGGTATCCGGGCAGTACCTC.

This clonotype was seen repeatedly, ten times or more. The genes are TRBV2 and TRBJ1-5, with 7 bases aligning to TRBD1. The CDR3 sequence is 14 residues long. The germline gives CDR1 SNHLY, CDR2 FYNNEI. Trimming took 7 bases from V and 1 from J; bases not matched to a gene: 4. The CDR3 protein is CASKRQGSNQPQHF. In DNA form, the CDR3 reads TGTGCCAGCAAGCGACAGGGAAGCAATCAGCCCCAGCATTTT.

This clonotype was seen many times. The chain links TRBV18 to TRBJ2-1; the D is unclear. The CDR3 contains 14 residues. V was shortened by 2 bases and J by 5 bases, with 10 bases between the two germline ends. The germline CDR1 and CDR2 sequences are KGHSH and LQKENI. CDR3 loop: CASSPRTVNNEQFF. The CDR3 DNA sequence: TGTGCCAGCTCACCAAGGACCGTGAACAATGAGCAGTTCTTC. The full variable domain, its missing parts supplied by reference TRBV18 and TRBJ2-1, is NAGVMQNPRHLVRRRGQEARLRCSPMKGHSHVYWYRQLPEEGLKFMVYLQKENIIDESGMPKERFSAEFPKEGPSILRIQQVVRGDSAAYFCASSPRTVNNEQFFGPGTRLTVL.

This clonotype was detected a few times. The CDR3 DNA reads TGTGCCAAATCCCCCTATGGCTACACCTTC. Its translation: CAKSPYGYTF. The J gene is TRBJ1-2, the V gene TRBV6-5; D is ambiguous. CDR3 length: 10 amino acids. V was shortened by 10 bases and J by 4 bases, with 7 bases between the two germline ends. Germline CDR1 reads MNHEY; CDR2 reads SVGAGI.

At least ten counts were recorded for this clonotype. V usage is TRBV7-9 and J usage is TRBJ2-5; D call uncertain. The V gene lost 11 bases and the J gene lost 4 bases, with 14 bases spanning the gap. From germline, CDR1 is SEHNR and CDR2 FQNEAQ (reference sequence). The CDR3 has 12 amino acids. CDR3: CAVGWEGETQYF. As DNA, the CDR3 is TGTGCCGTTGGGTGGGAAGGAGAGACCCAGTACTTC.

The V and J genes are TRBV6-6 and TRBJ1-1, with 9 bases matching TRBD1. V was clipped by 5 bases and J by 3 bases; unmatched bases: 4. CDR3 size: 14 residues. Germline CDR1 MNHNY, CDR2 SVGAGI (reference sequence). Here the CDR3 reads CASSHGDRDTEAFF. The CDR3 DNA follows: TGTGCCAGCAGTCACGGGGACAGGGACACTGAAGCTTTCTTT.

The V gene is TRBV14, the J gene TRBJ2-5, with TRBD2 matching over 14 bases. Germline trimming cut 0 bases from V and 4 bases from J; bases unmatched to any gene: 10. CDR1 and CDR2 (germline): SGHDN, FVKESK. The CDR3 covers 19 residues. The CDR3 DNA is TGTGCCAGCAGCCAAGATCTTAGACTAGCGGGAGGGGAACGAGAGACCCAGTACTTC. Protein product: CASSQDLRLAGGERETQYF.

The table lists this clonotype with many counts. The rearrangement joins TRBV9 to TRBJ2-7, with D unclear. V dropped 0 bases and J dropped 4 bases, with 14 bases sitting between them. CDR3 length equals 15 residues. Germline CDR1 reads SGDLS; CDR2 reads YYNGEE. The CDR3 region is CASSVAAGLGYEQYF. The CDR3 nucleotides are TGTGCCAGCAGCGTAGCGGCAGGCCTCGGGTACGAGCAGTACTTC. The whole variable domain, remainder taken from reference TRBV9 and TRBJ2-7, is DSGVTQTPKHLITATGQRVTLRCSPRSGDLSVYWYQQSLDQGLQFLIQYYNGEERAKGNILERFSAQQFPDLHSELNLSSLELGDSALYFCASSVAAGLGYEQYFGPGTRLTVT.

Of note for this clonotype: An end of the junction does not agree with germline; a read error may underlie this. Written as DNA, the CDR3 is TGTGCCAGCAGCTTGGGGGGCTCTAATGCACCCCTCCACTTT. Translating gives CASSLGGSNAPLHF. The chain joins TRBV5-4 to TRBJ1-6, with D maybe TRBD1 (5 bases). The germline V gene encodes CDR1 SGHNT and CDR2 YYREEE (reference sequence). CDR3 size: 14 residues.

Concerning this clonotype itself: This could be a read error, since a much larger clone is one nucleotide away. J is TRBJ1-2 and V is TRBV28; TRBD1 is a possible D gene (5 bases). The CDR3 length is 15 residues. The V gene lost 5 bases and the J gene lost 7 bases, with 20 bases spanning the gap. CDR1 is MDHEN and CDR2 is SYDVKM in the germline V gene. The CDR3 coding sequence is TGTGCCAGCAGTCCCCATCCCACGACAGCTGGTGGCTACACCTTC. Its translation: CASSPHPTTAGGYTF.

About this clonotype itself: Sequence at one end of the junction differs from germline and may be a read error. The rearrangement uses TRBV4-2 and TRBJ1-6, with 11 bases fitting TRBD1. CDR1 LGHNA and CDR2 YNFKEQ come from the germline V gene. The CDR3 runs to 14 residues. The CDR3 nucleotides read TGTGCCAGCAGTCAAGGGACAGGGGGATCACCCCTCCACTTT. Its translation: CASSQGTGGSPLHF.

About this clonotype: It may be a read error: a sequence one base away is much more abundant. CDR3 protein: CASSLDATGSDEQFF. As DNA, the CDR3 is TGTGCCAGCAGCTTAGATGCCACAGGGAGCGATGAGCAGTTCTTC. The rearrangement links TRBV11-2 to TRBJ2-1, with D maybe TRBD1 (6 bases). The germline CDR1 and CDR2 sequences are SGHAT and FQNNGV. This CDR3 spans 15 amino acids. Trimming took off 0 bases at V and 8 bases at J, with 14 bases between the two ends. Based on the CDR3 plus reference TRBV11-2 and TRBJ2-1, the full variable domain is EAGVAQSPRYKIIEKRQSVAFWCNPISGHATLYWYQQILGQGPKLLIQFQNNGVVDDSQLPKDRFSAERLKGVDSTLKIQPAKLEDSAVYLCASSLDATGSDEQFFGPGTRLTVL.

With respect to this clonotype: This sequence may be a read error, since a much larger clone differs from it by one base. The chain couples TRBV6-5 to TRBJ2-7; D uncertain. The length of the CDR3 is 13 residues. Germline V gene lookup returns CDR1 MNHEY and CDR2 SVGAGI. The ends were cut back, 4 bases at V and 4 bases at J, with 11 bases in the middle. The CDR3 DNA reads as TGTGCCAGCAGTTCCTCTGGCGAATACGAGCAGTACTTC. It codes for CASSSSGEYEQYF.

This clonotype was seen more than once but under ten times. The chain's CDR3 is CASSANIRTGGIETQHF. The CDR3 bases are TGTGCCAGCAGCGCAAACATCAGGACAGGGGGCATAGAGACCCAGCATTTT. The chain links TRBV11-1 to TRBJ1-5, with 11 bases identical to TRBD1. Trimming removed 5 bases from V and 11 bases from J; junction bases left unmatched: 17. The CDR3 is made up of 17 amino acids. Germline values: CDR1 SGHAT, CDR2 FQDESV (reference sequence).

This clonotype appeared many times. The V and J genes are TRBV12-3 or TRBV12-4 and TRBJ2-5; 8 positions agree with TRBD2. The CDR3 runs 15 residues. Trimming took 6 bases from V and 4 from J; bases not matched to a gene: 10. The chain's CDR3 is CASSRRGGAGETQYF. The CDR3 bases are TGTGCCAGCAGCCGTCGGGGGGGGGCCGGAGAGACCCAGTACTTC.

This clonotype was counted at least ten times. The gene calls are TRBV29-1 and TRBJ2-5, with D possibly TRBD2 on 5 matching bases. The V and J ends lost 5 bases and 4 bases respectively, with 14 bases between them. Germline CDR1 SQVTM, CDR2 ANQGSEA. This CDR3 has 13 residues. CDR3 region: CSVSKEGTETQYF. In DNA form, the CDR3 reads TGCAGCGTTTCTAAAGAGGGAACAGAGACCCAGTACTTC.

In this sample, this clonotype turned up many times. J is TRBJ1-4 and V is TRBV19; 9 nucleotides match TRBD1. Germline CDR1 reads LNHDA; CDR2 reads SQIVND (reference sequence). This CDR3 contains 16 residues. The junction had 9 bases not matched to a gene; V was cut back by 2 bases and J by 8 bases. CDR3 residues: CASSISGQGGVEKLFF. Here the CDR3 DNA reads TGTGCCAGTAGTATATCGGGACAGGGTGGTGTCGAAAAACTGTTTTTT.

There are a few counts of this clonotype. This may arise from a read error, as a much more abundant clone is one base away. CDR3 loop: CASSPQTGNHSPPHF. Here the CDR3 DNA reads TGTGCCAGCAGCCCCCAGACAGGGAACCATTCACCCCCCCACTTT. This chain uses TRBV14 with TRBJ1-6; 7 bases align to TRBD1. Germline CDR1 and CDR2: SGHDN and FVKESK. The CDR3 loop spans 15 amino acids.

This clonotype was observed many times. In DNA form, the CDR3 reads TGTGCCAGCAGTTACGTGAGGGGCCATAATTCACCCCTCCACTTT. The encoded protein is CASSYVRGHNSPLHF. The J gene is TRBJ1-6, the V gene TRBV6-5; D perhaps matches TRBD1 (5 bases). Trimming removed 2 bases from V and 5 bases from J, with 10 bases in between. CDR3 length equals 15 residues. Germline CDR1 reads MNHEY; CDR2 reads SVGAGI.

This clonotype has a count of ten or more. The chain has TRBV20-1 and TRBJ1-5, with 12 bases fitting TRBD1. Germline values: CDR1 DFQATT, CDR2 SNEGSKA (reference sequence). V shed 5 bases and J 2 bases; nucleotides not matched to a gene: 4. The CDR3 is 15 amino acids. The CDR3 DNA reads as TGCAGTGCTTCCGGGACAGGGGGCGGCAATCAGCCCCAGCATTTT. Protein sequence: CSASGTGGGNQPQHF.

This clonotype was recorded many times. This chain joins TRBV6-1 and TRBJ2-7, with D unclear. The V end was cut by 5 bases, the J end by 4 bases, with 12 bases between. Germline CDR1 MNHNS, CDR2 SASEGT. The CDR3 spans 13 residues. As DNA, the CDR3 is TGTGCCAGCAGTCTCCAACCGGGTTACGAGCAGTACTTC. It codes for CASSLQPGYEQYF.

This clonotype showed up many times. The chain employs TRBV11-2 and TRBJ2-7; no reliable D call. The CDR3 is 14 residues long. V lost 0 bases to trimming and J lost 2 bases, with 8 bases between them. Germline CDR1 reads SGHAT; CDR2 reads FQNNGV. CDR3 nucleotide sequence: TGTGCCAGCAGCTTAGAGGCACTCACCTACGAGCAGTACTTC. This gives the protein CASSLEALTYEQYF. Filled out from reference TRBV11-2 and TRBJ2-7, the complete variable domain reads EAGVAQSPRYKIIEKRQSVAFWCNPISGHATLYWYQQILGQGPKLLIQFQNNGVVDDSQLPKDRFSAERLKGVDSTLKIQPAKLEDSAVYLCASSLEALTYEQYFGPGTRLTVT.

The V call is TRBV25-1, the J call TRBJ2-7, with 8 bases identical to TRBD1. Trimming cost V 8 bases and J 5 bases; bases outside gene matches: 11. The CDR3 totals 14 residues. Germline CDR1 MGHDK, CDR2 SYGVNS. The CDR3 is CASLDLDRVHEQYF. Written as DNA, the CDR3 is TGTGCCAGCTTAGATTTGGACAGGGTACACGAGCAGTACTTC.

V is TRBV20-1 and J is TRBJ1-1; 8 bases align to TRBD1. Germline V gene sequence: CDR1 DFQATT, CDR2 SNEGSKA (reference sequence). Trimming cost V 1 base and J 1 base; bases outside gene matches: 8. The length of the CDR3 is 16 residues. The CDR3 spells CSARAGQGWANTEAFF. CDR3 in DNA: TGCAGTGCTAGAGCAGGACAGGGTTGGGCGAACACTGAAGCTTTCTTT.

This clonotype was observed many times. The V call is TRBV15, the J call TRBJ2-4; D not resolved. The CDR3 sequence is 11 residues long. Trimming left V 5 bases short and J 4 bases short, with 3 bases between. Per the germline V gene, CDR1 is LNHNV and CDR2 is YYDKDF (reference sequence). CDR3 amino acids: CATSGKNIQYF. CDR3 DNA: TGTGCCACCAGCGGGAAAAACATTCAGTACTTC.

This clonotype was observed at least ten times. The rearrangement uses TRBV29-1 and TRBJ2-7; D is possibly TRBD2 (6 bases). The CDR3 loop spans 15 amino acids. Germline values: CDR1 SQVTM, CDR2 ANQGSEA. Trimming took off 4 bases at V and 2 bases at J, with 18 bases between the two ends. The chain's CDR3 is CSVGRDSGFAYEQYF. The CDR3 bases are TGCAGCGTTGGGAGGGACTCAGGGTTTGCCTACGAGCAGTACTTC.

The rearrangement uses TRBV2 and TRBJ2-1, with 13 bases lining up with TRBD2. This CDR3 is built from 15 residues. The germline gives CDR1 SNHLY, CDR2 FYNNEI. J lost 2 bases, V lost 5 bases, and 0 bases had no gene match. The CDR3 loop reads CASSTSGRAYNEQFF. The CDR3 coding sequence is TGTGCCAGCAGTACTAGCGGGAGGGCCTACAATGAGCAGTTCTTC.

This clonotype was counted a few times. The V gene is TRBV28, the J gene TRBJ1-5; D is ambiguous. V was cut by 6 bases and J by 4 bases, with 16 bases left in between. This CDR3 spans 15 amino acids. Per germline, CDR1 MDHEN and CDR2 SYDVKM. This chain's CDR3 is CASRPLRSLNQPQHF. The CDR3, as DNA: TGTGCCAGCAGACCACTAAGGAGCCTTAATCAGCCCCAGCATTTT.